The clone carrying this T cell receptor beta chain was recorded a few times. One base away lies a much larger clone, so this may be a sequencing read error. This sample's time point: newly diagnosed GD, antithyroid drugs for less than 3 months. PBMC RNA was the source of the TCR library. This specimen comes from a study of regulatory T cells in long-lasting Graves disease. Trimming took 7 bases from V and 7 from J, leaving 16 bases between them. The CDR3 sequence is 13 residues long. Construction of the TCR beta libraries employed iRepertoire HTBI primers in conjunction with Arm-PCR of CDR3 regions. TCRdb re-analysed the multiplex PCR reads in MiXCR, keeping a single row per CDR3 protein. This table holds hundreds of thousands of distinct CDR3 sequences, roughly 15% found once.

V gene TRBV12-3 or TRBV12-4 combines with J gene TRBJ2-5; possibly TRBD1 for D (6 bases). The TCR originated in a female donor with Graves disease. The material sequenced was peripheral blood mononuclear cells (PBMCs), taken at new diagnosis, from a patient treated with antithyroid drugs. For the CDR3, the DNA is TGTGCCAGCACCCCCGGACAGAGAGGGACCCAGTACTTC. This translates into CASTPGQRGTQYF.